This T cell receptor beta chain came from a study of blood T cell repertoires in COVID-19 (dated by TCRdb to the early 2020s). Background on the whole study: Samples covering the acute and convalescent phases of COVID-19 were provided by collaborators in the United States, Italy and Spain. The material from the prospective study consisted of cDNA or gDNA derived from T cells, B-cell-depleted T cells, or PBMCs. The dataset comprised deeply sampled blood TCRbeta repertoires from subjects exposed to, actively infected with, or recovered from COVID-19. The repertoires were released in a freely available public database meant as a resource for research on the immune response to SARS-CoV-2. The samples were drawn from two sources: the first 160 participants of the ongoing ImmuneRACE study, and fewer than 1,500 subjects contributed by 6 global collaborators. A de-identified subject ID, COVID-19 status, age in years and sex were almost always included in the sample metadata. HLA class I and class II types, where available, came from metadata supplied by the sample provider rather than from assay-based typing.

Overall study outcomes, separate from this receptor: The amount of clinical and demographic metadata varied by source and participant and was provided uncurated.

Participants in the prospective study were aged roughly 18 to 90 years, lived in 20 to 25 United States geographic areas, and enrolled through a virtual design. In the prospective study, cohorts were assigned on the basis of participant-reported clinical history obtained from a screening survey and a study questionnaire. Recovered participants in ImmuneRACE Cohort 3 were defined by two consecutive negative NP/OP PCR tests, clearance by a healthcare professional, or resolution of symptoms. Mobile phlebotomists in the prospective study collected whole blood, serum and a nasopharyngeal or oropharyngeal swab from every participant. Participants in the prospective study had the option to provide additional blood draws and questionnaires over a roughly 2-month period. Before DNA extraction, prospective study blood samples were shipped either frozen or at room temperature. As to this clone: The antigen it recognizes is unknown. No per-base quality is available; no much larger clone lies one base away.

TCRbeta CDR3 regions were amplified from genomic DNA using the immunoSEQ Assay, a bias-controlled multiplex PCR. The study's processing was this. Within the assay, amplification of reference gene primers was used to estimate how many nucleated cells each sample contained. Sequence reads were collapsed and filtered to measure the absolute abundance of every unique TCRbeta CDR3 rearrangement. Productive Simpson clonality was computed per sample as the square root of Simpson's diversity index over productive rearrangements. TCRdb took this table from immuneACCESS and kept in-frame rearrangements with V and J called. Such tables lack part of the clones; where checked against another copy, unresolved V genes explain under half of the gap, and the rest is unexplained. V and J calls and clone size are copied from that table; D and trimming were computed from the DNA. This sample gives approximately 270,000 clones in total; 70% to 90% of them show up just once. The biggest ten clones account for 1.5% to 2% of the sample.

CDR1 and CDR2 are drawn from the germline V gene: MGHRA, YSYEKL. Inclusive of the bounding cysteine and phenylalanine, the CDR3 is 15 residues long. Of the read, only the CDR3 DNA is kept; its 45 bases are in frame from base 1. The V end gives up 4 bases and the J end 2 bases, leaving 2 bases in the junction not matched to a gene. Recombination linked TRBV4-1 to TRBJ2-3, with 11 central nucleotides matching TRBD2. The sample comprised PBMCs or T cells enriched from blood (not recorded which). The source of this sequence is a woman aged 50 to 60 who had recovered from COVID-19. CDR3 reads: CASSLGLADTDTQYF. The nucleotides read TGCGCCAGCAGCCTGGGACTAGCGGACACAGATACGCAGTATTTT.